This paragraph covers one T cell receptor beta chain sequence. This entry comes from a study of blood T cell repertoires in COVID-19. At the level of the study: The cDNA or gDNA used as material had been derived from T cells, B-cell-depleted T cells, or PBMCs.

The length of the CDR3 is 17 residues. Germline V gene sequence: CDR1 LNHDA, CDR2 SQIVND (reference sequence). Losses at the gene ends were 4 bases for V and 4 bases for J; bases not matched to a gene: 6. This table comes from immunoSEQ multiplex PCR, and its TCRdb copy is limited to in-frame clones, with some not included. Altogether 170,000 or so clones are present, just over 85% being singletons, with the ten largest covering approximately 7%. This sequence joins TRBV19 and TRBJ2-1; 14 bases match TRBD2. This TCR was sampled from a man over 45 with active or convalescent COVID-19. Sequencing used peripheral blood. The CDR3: CASSTGTSGSWYNEQFF. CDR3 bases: TGTGCCAGTAGTACCGGGACTAGCGGGAGTTGGTACAATGAGCAGTTCTTC.